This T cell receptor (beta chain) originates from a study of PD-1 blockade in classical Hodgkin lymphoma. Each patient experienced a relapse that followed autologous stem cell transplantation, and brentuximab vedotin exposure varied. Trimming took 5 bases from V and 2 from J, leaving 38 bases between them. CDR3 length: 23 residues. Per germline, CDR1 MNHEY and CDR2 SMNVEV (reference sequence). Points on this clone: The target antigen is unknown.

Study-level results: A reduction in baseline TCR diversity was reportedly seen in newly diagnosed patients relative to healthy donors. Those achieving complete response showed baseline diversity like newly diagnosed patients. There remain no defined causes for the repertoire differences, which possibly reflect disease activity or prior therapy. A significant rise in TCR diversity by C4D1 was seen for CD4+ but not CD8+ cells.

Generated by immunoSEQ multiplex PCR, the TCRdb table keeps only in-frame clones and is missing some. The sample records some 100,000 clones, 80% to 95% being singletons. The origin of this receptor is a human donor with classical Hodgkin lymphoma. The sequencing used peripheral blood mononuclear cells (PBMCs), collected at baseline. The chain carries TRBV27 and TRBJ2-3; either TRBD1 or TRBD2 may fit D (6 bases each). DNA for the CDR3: TGTGCCAGCAGTCTGCTCCCCTTCTCCGTCACGGGGGCTCCCTCCCACACCACAGATACGCAGTATTTT. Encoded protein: CASSLLPFSVTGAPSHTTDTQYF.